This T cell receptor (beta chain) was recorded in a study of T cells in Graves' hyperthyroidism and ophthalmopathy. The study's findings and limits: Most thyroid clonotypes with frequency above 0.001 were detected in blood.

This clonotype was seen just once. Its antigen is not identified. CDR3 length: 17 residues. Trimming took 6 bases from V and 0 from J, leaving 15 bases between them. Germline CDR1 reads SGHTA; CDR2 reads FQGNSA. The patients, who ranged from 18 to 65 in age, presented with newly diagnosed hyperthyroidism lasting under 2 months. Amplification of TCR beta CDR3 regions used RNA as the template. With the HTBI primer set, the TCR CDR3 went through a first round of RT-PCR. TCRdb independently ran MiXCR on the multiplex PCR reads; one entry per CDR3 protein. The sample has about 540,000 distinct CDR3 sequences, under 60% seen once.

This rearrangement joins TRBV7-2 to TRBJ2-6; D possibly corresponds to TRBD2 (6 bases). Sequenced: peripheral blood or thyroid tissue (not recorded which). This receptor was identified in a woman between 18 and 29 years old with Graves' hyperthyroidism. Here the CDR3 reads CASRRDFYSSGANVLTF. The CDR3 coding sequence is TGTGCCAGCAGGCGGGACTTCTACAGCTCTGGGGCCAACGTCCTGACTTTC.